This TCR beta chain was sequenced during a study of cytomegalovirus exposure and HLA in healthy donors. The PCR made use of 60 Vbeta and 13 Jbeta primers. Libraries were prepared by immunoSEQ multiplex PCR; TCRdb keeps only in-frame clonotypes and omits some of them. The sample lists roughly 100,000 clones, 76% occurring once. Comments on this clone: Antigen specificity is unknown.

The study's findings and limits: Near-uniform donor sequencing depth was presumed by presence/absence analyses. Cytomegalovirus-associated TCR beta chains were listed, numbering more than 150. Under 20,000 TCR beta sequences were associated with HLA alleles at 0.05 false discovery rate in a later analysis.

The sequence was obtained from a man between 40 and 49 years old in good health and CMV-seropositive. The specimen sequenced was PBMCs.

The CDR3 DNA is TGTGCCAGCAGGGGAATTAAAGGGGTCTATGGCTACACCTTC. Translation: CASRGIKGVYGYTF. J is TRBJ1-2 and V is TRBV6-1; TRBD1 might be the D (5 bases). Germline lookup yields CDR1 MNHNS and CDR2 SASEGT. V was pared by 6 bases and J by 4 bases, with 15 bases between. This CDR3 is built from 14 residues.